This TCR beta chain appears in the sequencing data of a study of breast tumors, draining lymph nodes, adjacent tissues. This clonotype was seen ten or more times. Its antigen is currently unknown. The V gene lost 4 bases and the J gene lost 6 bases, with 13 bases spanning the gap. There are 15 residues in the CDR3. CDR1 and CDR2 from the germline V gene are MNHNY and SVGAGI (reference sequence). Using its own MiXCR run on the multiplex PCR reads, TCRdb lists one record per CDR3 protein. Of more than 250,000 distinct CDR3 sequences detected, over 30% appear once; the ten largest clones hold roughly 1.2%. Overall study results and limits: Compared with lymph nodes, tumors were less diverse; compared with nontumor tissue, more. Data fit most tumor T cells coming from lymph node, expanding in tumor. Data only fit, rather than demonstrated, lymph node origin of most tumor T cells.

Samples came from axillary lymph nodes draining the breast cancer. This chain connects TRBV6-6 to TRBJ1-6; maybe TRBD1 (6 bases). The source is a female donor with breast cancer. Some clones in this sample may be carry-over from other donors' samples. Material: axillary lymph node tissue. CDR3 in DNA: TGTGCCAGCAGTTCCGTAACAGGGATTAATTCACCCCTCCACTTT. It is translated as CASSSVTGINSPLHF.